Listed below are T cell receptor beta chains from one sample, sequenced in a study of CD8+ T cells in alopecia areata. Assay: immunoSEQ multiplex PCR; the TCRdb copy retains only in-frame clones and omits some. This table has about 150,000 clones, about 51% appearing once. Material: CD8+ T cells sorted from blood, obtained at week 0. Every receptor here comes from a human donor with alopecia areata. CDR3s include the opening cysteine and the closing phenylalanine or tryptophan. D genes are given only for firm matches. Where a row states a size, it is once, few, many or the class of an expanded clone; other rows omit it.

clone_size	d_call	j_call	v_call	cdr3_aa	cdr3_nt
.	.	TRBJ2-7	TRBV29-1	CSAVGDEQYF	TGCAGCGCAGTCGGGGACGAGCAGTACTTC
few	.	TRBJ2-1	TRBV4-3	CASSQDTPTNNEQFF	TGCGCCAGCAGCCAAGACACTCCGACCAACAATGAGCAGTTCTTC
few	.	TRBJ1-1	TRBV29-1	CSVEGQNTEAFF	TGCAGCGTTGAAGGACAGAACACTGAAGCTTTCTTT
few	.	TRBJ1-1	TRBV6-6	CASSSRDIGGAFF	TGTGCCAGCAGCTCCCGGGACATTGGTGGAGCTTTCTTT
.	TRBD2	TRBJ2-7	TRBV4-3	CASSGTSGGSYEQYF	TGCGCCAGCAGCGGAACTAGCGGCGGGTCCTACGAGCAGTACTTC
.	TRBD2	TRBJ2-1	TRBV5-6	CASSLKRTSGYEQFF	TGTGCCAGCAGCTTGAAAAGGACTAGCGGCTATGAGCAGTTCTTC
once	.	TRBJ2-7	TRBV6-5	CASSYEGGSTYEQYF	TGTGCCAGCAGTTACGAGGGGGGGAGTACTTACGAGCAGTACTTC
once	.	TRBJ1-2	TRBV29-1	CSVVQGNGYTF	TGCAGCGTTGTCCAGGGGAATGGCTACACCTTC
.	.	TRBJ1-2	TRBV30	CAWSTNRVGYTF	TGTGCCTGGAGCACGAACAGGGTCGGCTACACCTTC
.	.	TRBJ1-5	TRBV27	CASRKTHRFNQPQHF	TGTGCCAGCAGAAAAACGCACAGATTCAATCAGCCCCAGCATTTT
.	.	TRBJ1-2	TRBV29-1	CSVESGSLNYGYTF	TGCAGCGTTGAATCAGGTTCCCTCAACTATGGCTACACCTTC
.	TRBD2	TRBJ2-7	TRBV15	CATSVQTSSLGYEQYF	TGTGCCACCAGCGTCCAGACTAGCTCCCTGGGGTACGAGCAGTACTTC
.	TRBD1	TRBJ1-1	TRBV4-1	CASSHEPGGNTEAFF	TGCGCCAGCAGCCATGAACCAGGGGGGAACACTGAAGCTTTCTTT
few	.	TRBJ2-7	TRBV2	CASSGQGNIYEQYF	TGTGCCAGCAGTGGGCAGGGGAACATCTACGAGCAGTACTTC
once	.	TRBJ1-2	TRBV4-1	CASSQDRGREIYGYTF	TGCGCCAGCAGCCAAGATAGGGGCCGGGAGATCTATGGCTACACCTTC
few	.	TRBJ1-2	TRBV12-5	CASGLGTGLPYGYTF	TGTGCTAGTGGTTTGGGAACAGGGCTCCCATATGGCTACACCTTC
.	TRBD1	TRBJ1-5	TRBV30	CAWSRDRGGNQPQHF	TGTGCCTGGAGCAGGGACAGAGGGGGCAATCAGCCCCAGCATTTT
.	.	TRBJ2-2	TRBV6-1	CASLGSTGELFF	TGTGCCAGCTTGGGATCCACCGGGGAGCTGTTTTTT
.	TRBD1	TRBJ2-1	TRBV2	CASSGRTGGFDEQFF	TGTGCCAGCAGTGGGAGGACAGGGGGTTTCGATGAGCAGTTCTTC
.	TRBD1	TRBJ2-7	TRBV30	CAWSEGPGTVGLGEQYF	TGTGCCTGGAGTGAGGGTCCTGGGACAGTCGGTCTCGGTGAGCAGTACTTC
.	TRBD2	TRBJ2-1	TRBV11-2	CASSPAGGDEQFF	TGTGCCAGCAGCCCAGCGGGGGGCGATGAGCAGTTCTTC
.	.	TRBJ1-1	TRBV19	CASSVSAGRSEAFF	TGTGCCAGTAGCGTATCGGCGGGGAGGAGCGAAGCTTTCTTT
.	.	TRBJ2-3	TRBV9	CASSDLGSSTDTQYF	TGTGCCAGCAGCGACCTTGGCTCCAGCACAGATACGCAGTATTTT
once	.	TRBJ1-6	TRBV29-1	CSVDSGEGSPLHF	TGCAGCGTTGATTCCGGGGAGGGTTCACCCCTCCACTTT
few	.	TRBJ2-3	TRBV5-1	CASSLGETSTDTQYF	TGCGCCAGCAGCTTAGGAGAGACTAGCACAGATACGCAGTATTTT
.	.	TRBJ2-7	TRBV25-1	CASSDPFDRTYEQYF	TGTGCCAGCAGTGACCCATTCGACCGTACCTACGAGCAGTACTTC
.	.	TRBJ1-5	TRBV19	CASSINWRENQPQHF	TGTGCCAGTAGTATTAATTGGAGGGAAAATCAGCCCCAGCATTTT
.	TRBD2	TRBJ2-7	TRBV5-6	CASSLGTSEQYF	TGTGCCAGCAGCCTAGGGACTAGCGAGCAGTACTTC
few	.	TRBJ2-2	TRBV29-1	CSVARVNTGELFF	TGCAGCGTCGCCAGGGTAAACACCGGGGAGCTGTTTTTT
.	TRBD1	TRBJ1-2	TRBV27	CASSPSQGGAHGYTF	TGTGCCAGCAGCCCCTCCCAGGGGGGGGCCCATGGCTACACCTTC
.	.	TRBJ2-1	TRBV30	CAWSVGGSGEFF	TGTGCCTGGAGTGTAGGGGGCAGCGGGGAGTTCTTC
.	TRBD1	TRBJ2-7	TRBV9	CASSPRTGGEQYF	TGTGCCAGCAGCCCCCGGACAGGGGGCGAGCAGTACTTC
few	TRBD1	TRBJ2-3	TRBV6-6	CASRHFSGGPDTQYF	TGTGCCAGCAGACACTTTTCAGGGGGCCCAGATACGCAGTATTTT